One and the same sample provided the 26 T cell receptor beta chains below, sequenced in a study of T cell responses to AZD1222 COVID-19 vaccine. Some clones are missing from TCRdb's copy, which holds only in-frame ones; the method was immunoSEQ multiplex PCR. Among some 180,000 clones listed, 94% were seen once. This material consisted of peripheral blood, taken 28 days after the second AZD1222 dose. Receptor source: an adult who received the AZD1222 COVID-19 vaccine.

Notes on this clone: The junction does not match germline at one end; this may be a read error. CDR3 amino acids: CAGSPMTGSNTEAFF. The CDR3 coding sequence is TGTGCCGGCAGTCCCATGACAGGTTCGAACACTGAAGCTTTCTTT. The gene calls are TRBV28 and TRBJ1-1; D possibly corresponds to TRBD1 (6 bases). The CDR3 is 15 residues long. Germline assignment: CDR1 MDHEN and CDR2 SYDVKM.

The chain links TRBV5-4 to TRBJ2-3; unclear D gene. Germline V gene sequence: CDR1 SGHNT, CDR2 YYREEE (reference sequence). CDR3 size: 15 residues. Trimming pared 3 bases from V and 0 bases from J, leaving 11 bases between. The CDR3 is CASSSARHSTDTQYF. In DNA form, the CDR3 reads TGTGCCAGCAGCTCGGCTAGACATAGCACAGATACGCAGTATTTT.

The CDR3 region has the DNA TGTGCCAGCAGGGCGGGACAGGGTCCGGATTCACCCCTCCACTTT. Translating gives CASRAGQGPDSPLHF. J is TRBJ1-6 and V is TRBV6-6, with TRBD1 matching over 9 bases. This CDR3 is 15 amino acids long. V lost 6 bases, J lost 8 bases, and 8 bases stayed unmatched. Germline V CDR1 and CDR2: MNHNY, SVGAGI (reference sequence).

CDR3 in DNA: TGTGCCAGTAGTTCGGGAGCCAAAAACATTCAGTACTTC. This translates into CASSSGAKNIQYF. The chain links TRBV19 to TRBJ2-4; the D is unclear. V gave up 5 bases and J gave up 0 bases, with 5 bases separating them. CDR1 is LNHDA, CDR2 SQIVND, per germline (reference sequence). CDR3 size: 13 residues.

The J gene is TRBJ2-7, the V gene TRBV4-1; 7 bases are a match to TRBD2. The CDR3 extends over 15 amino acids. J gave up 2 bases and V 6 bases, and 10 bases lay outside the gene matches. Germline V lookup: CDR1 MGHRA, CDR2 YSYEKL. CDR3 DNA sequence: TGCGCCAGCAGTCATATAGCGGGCGCTCCCTACGAGCAGTACTTC. Its protein product is CASSHIAGAPYEQYF.

The rearrangement uses TRBV12-3 or TRBV12-4 and TRBJ2-1, with 11 bases identical to TRBD1. Trimming cost V 7 bases and J 9 bases; bases outside gene matches: 5. This CDR3 contains 13 residues. The DNA for the CDR3 is TGTGCCAGCAACGGACAGGGGGCCGGTGAGCAGTTCTTC. This codes for CASNGQGAGEQFF.

This chain connects TRBV5-6 to TRBJ2-6; 7 nucleotides match TRBD1. This CDR3 comprises 17 residues. The J segment lost 0 bases and the V segment lost 6 bases, leaving 9 bases of the junction unmatched. Looked up from germline, CDR1 is SGHDT and CDR2 is YYEEEE. CDR3 nucleotides: TGTGCCAGCATACTCGACAGGGCCCCCTCTGGGGCCAACGTCCTGACTTTC. Protein product: CASILDRAPSGANVLTF.

The V call is TRBV4-1, the J call TRBJ2-7; 10 nucleotides agree with TRBD1. The CDR3 is made up of 14 amino acids. CDR1 is MGHRA and CDR2 is YSYEKL in the germline V gene. V dropped 4 bases and J dropped 7; count of bases not matched to a gene: 7. The DNA for the CDR3 is TGCGCCAGCAGCCCCGGGACAGGGGCTAGGGAGCAGTACTTC. Amino acids: CASSPGTGAREQYF.

The genes are TRBV7-2 and TRBJ2-1; 10 bases match TRBD2. This CDR3 is built from 15 residues. Germline-derived CDR1 and CDR2 are SGHTA and FQGNSA. V trimming: 5 bases; J trimming: 4 bases; junction bases outside the gene matches: 5. CDR3 sequence (DNA): TGTGCCAGCAGCCCTCTAGCGGGGGTTTACAATGAGCAGTTCTTC. Translated, it gives CASSPLAGVYNEQFF. The entire variable domain, with the rest obtained from reference TRBV7-2 and TRBJ2-1, is as follows: GAGVSQSPSNKVTEKGKDVELRCDPISGHTALYWYRQSLGQGLEFLIYFQGNSAPDKSGLPSDRFSAERTGGSVSTLTIQRTQQEDSAVYLCASSPLAGVYNEQFFGPGTRLTVL.

The chain has TRBV29-1 and TRBJ2-3; no definite D call. The CDR3 runs to 15 residues. V was shortened by 1 base and J by 1 base, with 12 bases between the two germline ends. The germline CDR1 and CDR2 sequences are SQVTM and ANQGSEA. The CDR3 nucleotides are TGCAGCGTTGAAGTTTTAGGGTTCCGCACAGATACGCAGTATTTT. Translation gives CSVEVLGFRTDTQYF.

The chain combines TRBV21-1 with TRBJ1-1; the D segment call TRBD1 is taken from the table without a DNA check. TRBV21-1 is recorded as a pseudogene. This CDR3 has 18 residues. The CDR3 nucleotides read TGTGCCAGCAGCAAAGGGGGACAGGGGGCTATCATGAACACTGAAGCTTTCTTT. It translates to CASSKGGQGAIMNTEAFF.

This chain uses TRBV6-1 with TRBJ1-3; no definite D call. Trimming removed 2 bases from V and 1 base from J, with 9 bases in between. The germline gives CDR1 MNHNS, CDR2 SASEGT. The length of the CDR3 is 15 residues. CDR3 in amino acids: CASSEWEGSGNTIYF. Here the CDR3 DNA reads TGTGCCAGCAGTGAATGGGAAGGGTCTGGAAACACCATATATTTT.

This chain joins TRBV12-3 or TRBV12-4 and TRBJ1-1; D unresolved. This CDR3 region has 12 residues. Trimming took off 8 bases at V and 11 bases at J, with 18 bases between the two ends. CDR3 protein: CASGEWTGRAFF. The CDR3 region has the DNA TGTGCCAGCGGGGAGTGGACGGGGAGGGCTTTCTTT.

The CDR3 reads CASSISGTGYEQYF. CDR3 coding DNA: TGTGCCAGTAGTATATCCGGAACGGGTTACGAGCAGTACTTC. V usage is TRBV19 and J usage is TRBJ2-7; D not resolved. CDR1 is LNHDA and CDR2 is SQIVND in the germline V gene (reference sequence). The CDR3 spans 14 residues. Trimming shortened V by 2 bases and J by 4 bases, and 12 bases separated the two germline ends.

The chain is built from TRBV7-2 and TRBJ2-7; TRBD2 matches at 10 bases. The CDR3 covers 18 residues. V shed 1 base, J shed 3 bases, and the junction held 12 bases outside the gene matches. Germline V gene lookup returns CDR1 SGHTA and CDR2 FQGNSA. CDR3 in DNA: TGTGCCAGCAGCTTAGAAGGGCTAGCGGGAGACTATCACTACGAGCAGTACTTC. Its translation is CASSLEGLAGDYHYEQYF. Complete variable domain (other parts from reference TRBV7-2 and TRBJ2-7): GAGVSQSPSNKVTEKGKDVELRCDPISGHTALYWYRQSLGQGLEFLIYFQGNSAPDKSGLPSDRFSAERTGGSVSTLTIQRTQQEDSAVYLCASSLEGLAGDYHYEQYFGPGTRLTVT.

The genes are TRBV5-1 and TRBJ2-7; D may be TRBD1 (6 bases). Germline V CDR1 and CDR2: SGHRS, YFSETQ. This CDR3 has 13 residues. V was trimmed by 0 bases and J by 7 bases, leaving 11 bases between them. The CDR3 region is CASSLEQGMEQYF. CDR3 in DNA: TGCGCCAGCAGCTTGGAACAGGGAATGGAGCAGTACTTC.

The chain links TRBV18 to TRBJ2-3; D unclear. The V gene's germline CDR1 is KGHSH and CDR2 LQKENI. The CDR3 length is 13 residues. Trimming took 2 bases from V and 3 from J, leaving 6 bases between them. CDR3 amino acids: CASSPGVTDTQYF. The CDR3 region has the DNA TGTGCCAGCTCACCAGGGGTGACAGATACGCAGTATTTT.

This chain uses TRBV7-8 with TRBJ1-1, with D unclear. Trimming pared 0 bases from V and 1 base from J, leaving 9 bases between. CDR3 length: 15 amino acids. Germline values: CDR1 SGHVS, CDR2 FQNEAQ. This CDR3 reads CASSLAARQNTEAFF. The CDR3 region has the DNA TGTGCCAGCAGCTTAGCGGCTAGGCAGAACACTGAAGCTTTCTTT.

As to this clone: A read error may produce the germline difference seen at one junction end. The chain carries TRBV28 and TRBJ1-1, with no clear D. The CDR3 totals 11 residues. In germline, CDR1 is MDHEN, CDR2 SYDVKM. This CDR3 reads CASTLFTEAFF. The DNA for the CDR3 is TGTGCCAGCACTTTATTCACTGAAGCTTTCTTT.

This chain uses TRBV11-3 with TRBJ2-2, with 10 bases matching TRBD2. Per germline, CDR1 SGHNT and CDR2 YENEEA. This CDR3 is 15 amino acids long. Germline trimming cut 6 bases from V and 7 bases from J; bases unmatched to any gene: 8. CDR3 loop: CASSDSGGAGGELFF. The CDR3 DNA sequence: TGTGCCAGCAGTGACAGCGGGGGGGCTGGCGGGGAGCTGTTTTTT.

The chain uses TRBV18 and TRBJ2-7; tentatively, D is TRBD1 or TRBD2 (5 bases each). CDR1 KGHSH and CDR2 LQKENI come from the germline V gene. CDR3 length equals 13 residues. Trimming shortened V by 6 bases and J by 7 bases, and 16 bases separated the two germline ends. The DNA of the CDR3 is TGTGCCAGCTCCCCGGGACCGGTGGGGGAGCAGTACTTC. This gives the protein CASSPGPVGEQYF.

The chain employs TRBV2 and TRBJ1-6, with a tentative D call TRBD1 (6 bases). The CDR3 consists of 14 residues. V was cut by 6 bases and J by 10 bases, with 16 bases left in between. The germline gives CDR1 SNHLY, CDR2 FYNNEI. CDR3 nucleotide sequence: TGTGCCAGCAGGGTGACAGGCGGGTACTCACCCCTCCACTTT. Encoded protein: CASRVTGGYSPLHF.

V and J are TRBV19 and TRBJ2-2; maybe TRBD2 (5 bases). The V gene lost 6 bases and the J gene lost 1 base, with 12 bases spanning the gap. Per the germline V gene, CDR1 is LNHDA and CDR2 is SQIVND (reference sequence). There are 15 residues in the CDR3. The CDR3 loop reads CASRMGRWNTGELFF. The CDR3 nucleotides read TGTGCCAGTAGGATGGGGAGATGGAACACCGGGGAGCTGTTTTTT.

V and J are TRBV9 and TRBJ1-4; 8 bases align to TRBD1. Germline CDR1 and CDR2: SGDLS and YYNGEE. CDR3 length: 14 amino acids. V shed 4 bases, J shed 8 bases, and the junction held 7 bases outside the gene matches. The CDR3 loop is CASSSTGASEKLFF. The DNA of the CDR3 is TGTGCCAGCAGCTCGACAGGGGCTTCCGAAAAACTGTTTTTT. Variable domain in full (rest from reference TRBV9 and TRBJ1-4): DSGVTQTPKHLITATGQRVTLRCSPRSGDLSVYWYQQSLDQGLQFLIQYYNGEERAKGNILERFSAQQFPDLHSELNLSSLELGDSALYFCASSSTGASEKLFFGSGTQLSVL.

V gene TRBV5-1 combines with J gene TRBJ1-1; perhaps TRBD1 as D (6 bases). Germline V lookup: CDR1 SGHRS, CDR2 YFSETQ. CDR3 length: 18 residues. Between the trimmed V and J ends, which lost 3 bases and 0 bases, there was a span of 21 bases. The CDR3 reads CASSYIQGRPFMNTEAFF. In DNA, the CDR3 is TGCGCCAGCAGCTATATACAGGGACGCCCATTCATGAACACTGAAGCTTTCTTT.

The chain has TRBV7-8 and TRBJ2-2, with 7 bases that match TRBD1. The germline V gene encodes CDR1 SGHVS and CDR2 FQNEAQ. This CDR3 comprises 14 residues. J was trimmed by 6 bases and V by 2 bases; bases with no gene match: 3. The CDR3 reads CASSLFRGPGELFF. For the CDR3, the DNA is TGTGCCAGCAGCTTATTTAGGGGGCCCGGGGAGCTGTTTTTT.